This T cell receptor beta chain is from a study of blood T cell repertoires in COVID-19. Study information: Samples taken during acute and convalescent COVID-19 were collected in the United States, Italy and Spain.

Clinical history reported by participants formed the basis on which cohorts were assigned. Repertoires were generated with immunoSEQ multiplex PCR, while TCRdb's copy carries only in-frame clones and drops some. This sample has a few hundred thousand clones, with 90% found just once. V shed 8 bases and J 12 bases; nucleotides not matched to a gene: 6. The CDR3 totals 12 residues. CDR1 is SNHLY, CDR2 FYNNEI, per germline. V gene TRBV2 combines with J gene TRBJ1-6; the match to TRBD1 covers 8 bases. This clonotype originated in a woman in her late teens or twenties with acute COVID-19. Material: PBMCs or T cells enriched from blood (not recorded which). This chain's CDR3 is CASETGEGPLHF. The CDR3 DNA sequence: TGTGCCAGCGAGACAGGGGAGGGACCCCTCCACTTT.